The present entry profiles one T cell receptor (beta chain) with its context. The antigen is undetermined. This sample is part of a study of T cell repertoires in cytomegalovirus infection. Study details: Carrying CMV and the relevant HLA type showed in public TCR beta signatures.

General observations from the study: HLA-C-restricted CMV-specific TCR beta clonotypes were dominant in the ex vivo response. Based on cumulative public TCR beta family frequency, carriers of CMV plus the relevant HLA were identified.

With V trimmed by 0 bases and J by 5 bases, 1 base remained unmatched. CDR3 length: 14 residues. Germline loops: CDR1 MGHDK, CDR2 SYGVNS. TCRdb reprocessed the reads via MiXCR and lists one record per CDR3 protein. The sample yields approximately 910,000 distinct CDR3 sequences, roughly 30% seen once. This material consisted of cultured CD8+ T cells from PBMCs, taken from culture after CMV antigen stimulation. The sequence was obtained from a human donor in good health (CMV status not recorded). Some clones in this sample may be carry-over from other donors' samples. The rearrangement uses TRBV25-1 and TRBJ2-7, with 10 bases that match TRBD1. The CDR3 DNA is TGTGCCAGCAGTGAATACGGGACAGGGGACGAGCAGTACTTC. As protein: CASSEYGTGDEQYF.